This TCR beta chain was sequenced in a study of shared clonotypes between healthy human individuals (dated by TCRdb to 2020 to 2022). General notes on the study: A couple of women and three men aged 18 to 49 years were included in the cohort. For each donor, CD4 naive and CD4 memory were each run on three plates, CD8 naive on two plates, and CD8 memory on one plate. The study deeply sequenced blood TCR repertoires of about 5 healthy adults to estimate repertoire size and the extent of clonotype sharing between individuals. Libraries were prepared and TCR repertoires were sequenced by different laboratories using diverse techniques, in order to increase sequencing depth and limit assay-specific biases. Per donor, leukapheresis produced somewhere between about 0.94 and 9 billion PBMCs. Study-wide findings and limitations: About 5% of naive CD4, 3.5% of naive CD8, about 2.5% of memory CD4, and 0.35% to 0.5% of memory CD8 clonotypes were shared across several donors. Incomplete sequencing was indicated by rarefaction of sorted-subset datasets, despite the large sequencing depth. Estimated clonotype richness was generally larger for naive than for memory subsets. Because the study included only a small number of donors, the genetic and exposure-history diversity represented was limited. Higher generation probabilities were observed for clonotypes shared by all four sorted-subset donors than for non-shared clonotypes. Sampling was limited to blood, and TCR repertoires in tissue likely differ from TCR repertoires in blood. Pairwise subsampling indicated that sequencing depth was expected to affect the degree of clonotype sharing among donors.

A remark on this clone: Its specific antigen is unknown. No much larger clone is present one base from it, and per-base qualities are unavailable.

TCR CDR3 regions were amplified from genomic DNA by multiplex PCR using the deep immunoSEQ assay. Genomic DNA extracted from each cell subset was distributed evenly over all wells of several immunoSEQ 96-well plates, and each plate served as one replicate. Each replicate PCR for sorted subsets received roughly 200 ng genomic DNA, equal to roughly 30,000 T cell genomes. Purified libraries were quantified with a Qubit 3.0 fluorometer, sized on a Bioanalyzer 2100, and re-quantified with the KAPA Library Quantification kit. A separate single-read 150-cycle Illumina NextSeq 550 flow cell was used to sequence each immunoSEQ 96-well plate. Under the source paper's analysis protocol: The immunoSEQ output contained only junctional sequences without quality scores, so filtering could not match that applied to full-length reads. To assign V/J genes and CDR3, sequences were annotated using PyIR, a Python wrapper for IgBLAST v1.9, with IMGT germline references. Reads were filtered out if the reads had weak V/J assignments (E-value above 1e-6), no CDR3, stop codons, out-of-frame junctions, or ambiguous translated residues. V3J clonotypes were defined as sequences sharing the same inferred V gene, J gene, and CDR3 amino acid sequence. The percentage overlap between two repertoires was calculated by dividing the number of shared unique clonotypes by the size of the smaller repertoire. Richness of each repertoire was evaluated using RTK rarefaction, the Chao1 estimator, and Recon v2.1 estimates of unobserved clonotypes. For all TCRbeta clonotypes obtained by the gDNA method from four donors, generation probabilities were computed with OLGA. TCRdb took over this immuneACCESS table, retaining in-frame rearrangements with V and J assigned. Such tables are incomplete; in checked studies, under half of the missing clones stem from an unresolved V gene, and the remainder is unexplained. The DNA was the basis for D and trimming; V, J and clone size are from that table. The sample table lists about 340,000 clones, more than 60% of them with a count of one. The ten most abundant clones make up about 9.4% of the sample.

Healthy HIV-negative adults with no recently reported acute infections or vaccinations were included as donors. Only Caucasian adults living in Nashville, Tennessee, USA were represented among the donors. CD4+ T cells were enriched through magnetic negative selection, after which naive cells were positively selected on CD45RA and the remaining negative fraction served as the memory subset. Blood was obtained by leukapheresis, after which PBMCs were separated by Ficoll-Histopaque density gradient centrifugation and cryopreserved in liquid nitrogen vapor phase. Analytical flow cytometry was used to check the purity and quantity of each magnetically sorted T cell population. From each sorted fraction, genomic DNA was isolated and quantified by UV absorbance on a Nanodrop 2000c. Germline trimming amounts to 2 bases on V and 4 bases on J, with 4 as the count of junction bases outside the gene matches. Via the germline V gene, CDR1 is ENHRY and CDR2 SYGVKD. The CDR3 spans 14 residues, from the cysteine through the phenylalanine. Only CDR3 DNA is held: 42 bases, read in frame from base 1.

Sequencing used memory CD4+ T cells sorted from blood. The cell subset or site label on this specimen signifies: CD45RA-negative fraction. The clonotype originates from a man aged 30 to 45 in good health. The chain links TRBV10-3 with TRBJ1-2; a stretch of 7 junction bases matches TRBD1. The CDR3 corresponds to CAISETGDSYGYTF. The nucleotides are TGTGCCATCAGTGAGACCGGGGACAGCTATGGCTACACCTTC.